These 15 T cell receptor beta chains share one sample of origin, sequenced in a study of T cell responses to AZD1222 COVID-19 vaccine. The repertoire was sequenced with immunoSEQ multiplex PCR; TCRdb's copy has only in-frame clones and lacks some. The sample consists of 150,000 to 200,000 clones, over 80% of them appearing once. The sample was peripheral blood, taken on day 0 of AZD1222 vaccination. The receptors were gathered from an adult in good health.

The CDR3 nucleotides read TGTGCCAGCAGCCAAGATGGGCCAGGACTCAACAATGAGCAGTTCTTC. Translation gives CASSQDGPGLNNEQFF. The genes are TRBV14 and TRBJ2-1; D is perhaps TRBD2 (5 bases). CDR1 SGHDN and CDR2 FVKESK come from the germline V gene. V was clipped by 0 bases and J by 5 bases, with 14 bases between them. The CDR3 is 16 residues long. Full variable domain (outside the CDR3, taken from reference TRBV14 and TRBJ2-1): EAGVTQFPSHSVIEKGQTVTLRCDPISGHDNLYWYRRVMGKEIKFLLHFVKESKQDESGMPNNRFLAERTGGTYSTLKVQPAELEDSGVYFCASSQDGPGLNNEQFFGPGTRLTVL.

The CDR3 bases are TGTGCCGGGGGGCGTGGGGGTGGTGAAAAACTGTTTTTT. Translation gives CAGGRGGGEKLFF. The V gene is TRBV30, the J gene TRBJ1-4, with a possible D match to TRBD1 (6 bases). CDR1 and CDR2 (germline): GTSNPN, SVGIG (reference sequence). V was pared by 8 bases and J by 7 bases, with 17 bases between. This CDR3 is 13 amino acids long.

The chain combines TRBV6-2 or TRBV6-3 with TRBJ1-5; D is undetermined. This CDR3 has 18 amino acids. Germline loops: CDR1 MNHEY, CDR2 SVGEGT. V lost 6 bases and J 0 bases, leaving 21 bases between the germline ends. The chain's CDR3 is CASSSDNHGGYSNQPQHF. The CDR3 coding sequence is TGTGCCAGCAGCTCAGACAACCACGGAGGATATAGCAATCAGCCCCAGCATTTT.

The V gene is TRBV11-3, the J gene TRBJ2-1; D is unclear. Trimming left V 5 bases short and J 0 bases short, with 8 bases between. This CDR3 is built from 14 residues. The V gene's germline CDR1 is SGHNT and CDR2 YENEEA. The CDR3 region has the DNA TGTGCCAGCAGCCCTGATAGCTCCTACAATGAGCAGTTCTTC. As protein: CASSPDSSYNEQFF.

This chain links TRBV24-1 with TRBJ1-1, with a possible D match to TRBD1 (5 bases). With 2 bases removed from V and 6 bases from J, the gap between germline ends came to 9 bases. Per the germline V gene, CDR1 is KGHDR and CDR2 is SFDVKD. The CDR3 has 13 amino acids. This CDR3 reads CATSDWTSPEAFF. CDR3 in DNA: TGTGCCACCAGTGATTGGACAAGCCCTGAAGCTTTCTTT.

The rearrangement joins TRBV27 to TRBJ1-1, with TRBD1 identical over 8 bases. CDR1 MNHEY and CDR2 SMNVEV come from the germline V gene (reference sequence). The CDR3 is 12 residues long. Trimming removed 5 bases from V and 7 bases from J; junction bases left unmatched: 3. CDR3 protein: CASSPTGVEAFF. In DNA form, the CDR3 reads TGTGCCAGCAGTCCGACAGGGGTTGAAGCTTTCTTT.

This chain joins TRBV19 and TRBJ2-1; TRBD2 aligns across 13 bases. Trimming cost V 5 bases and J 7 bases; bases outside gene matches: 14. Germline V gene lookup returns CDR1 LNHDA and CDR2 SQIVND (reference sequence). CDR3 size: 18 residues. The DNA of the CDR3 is TGTGCCAGTAGTCTGGGGGTGACTAGCGGGAGGCGATGGAATGAGCAGTTCTTC. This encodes CASSLGVTSGRRWNEQFF.

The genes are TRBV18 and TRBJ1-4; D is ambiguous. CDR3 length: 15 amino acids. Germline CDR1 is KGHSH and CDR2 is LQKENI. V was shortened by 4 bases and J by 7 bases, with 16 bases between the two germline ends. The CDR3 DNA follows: TGTGCCAGCTCACACGCCCTCGGGGAAAGTGAAAAACTGTTTTTT. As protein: CASSHALGESEKLFF.

CDR3 DNA: TGTGCCAGCAGCCTCCCTTCCAGCACTGAAGCTTTCTTT. It codes for CASSLPSSTEAFF. The V gene is TRBV14, the J gene TRBJ1-1; no clear D gene. The V and J ends lost 4 bases and 4 bases respectively, with 10 bases between them. Germline CDR1 is SGHDN and CDR2 is FVKESK. The CDR3 runs to 13 residues.

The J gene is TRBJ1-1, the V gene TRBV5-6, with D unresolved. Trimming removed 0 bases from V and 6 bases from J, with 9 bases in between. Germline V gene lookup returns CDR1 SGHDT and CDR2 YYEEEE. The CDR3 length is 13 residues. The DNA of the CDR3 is TGTGCCAGCAGCTTGGTAGGATCCCCTGAAGCTTTCTTT. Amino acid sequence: CASSLVGSPEAFF.

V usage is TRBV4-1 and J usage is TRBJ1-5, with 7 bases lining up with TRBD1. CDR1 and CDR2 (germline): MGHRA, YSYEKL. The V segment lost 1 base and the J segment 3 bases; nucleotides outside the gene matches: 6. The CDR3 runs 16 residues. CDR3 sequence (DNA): TGCGCCAGCAGCCAAGTTCGGGGACAGCACAATCAGCCCCAGCATTTT. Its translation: CASSQVRGQHNQPQHF.

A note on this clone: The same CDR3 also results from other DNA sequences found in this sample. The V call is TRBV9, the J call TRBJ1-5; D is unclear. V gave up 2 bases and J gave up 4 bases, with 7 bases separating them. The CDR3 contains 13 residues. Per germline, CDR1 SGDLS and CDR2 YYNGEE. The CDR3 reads CASSVGVNQPQHF. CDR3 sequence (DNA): TGTGCCAGCAGCGTCGGGGTGAATCAGCCCCAGCATTTT.

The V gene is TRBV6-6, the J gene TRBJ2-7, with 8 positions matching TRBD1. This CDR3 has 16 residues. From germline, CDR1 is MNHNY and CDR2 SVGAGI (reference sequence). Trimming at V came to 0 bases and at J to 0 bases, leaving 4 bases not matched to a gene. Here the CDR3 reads CASSYSKTGVSYEQYF. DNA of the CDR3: TGTGCCAGCAGTTACTCGAAGACAGGGGTCTCCTACGAGCAGTACTTC.

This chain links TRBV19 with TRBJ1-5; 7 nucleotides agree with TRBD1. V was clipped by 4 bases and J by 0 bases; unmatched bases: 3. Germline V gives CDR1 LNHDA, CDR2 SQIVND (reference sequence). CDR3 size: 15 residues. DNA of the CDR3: TGTGCCAGTAGTAAGGGGACAGTTAGCAATCAGCCCCAGCATTTT. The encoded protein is CASSKGTVSNQPQHF.

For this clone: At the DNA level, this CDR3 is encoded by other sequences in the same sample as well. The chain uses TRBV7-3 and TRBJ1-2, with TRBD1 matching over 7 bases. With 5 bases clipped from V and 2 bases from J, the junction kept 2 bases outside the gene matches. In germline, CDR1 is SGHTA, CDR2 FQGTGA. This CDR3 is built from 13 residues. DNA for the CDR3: TGTGCCAGCAGCCCGGACAGGAACTATGGCTACACCTTC. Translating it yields CASSPDRNYGYTF.